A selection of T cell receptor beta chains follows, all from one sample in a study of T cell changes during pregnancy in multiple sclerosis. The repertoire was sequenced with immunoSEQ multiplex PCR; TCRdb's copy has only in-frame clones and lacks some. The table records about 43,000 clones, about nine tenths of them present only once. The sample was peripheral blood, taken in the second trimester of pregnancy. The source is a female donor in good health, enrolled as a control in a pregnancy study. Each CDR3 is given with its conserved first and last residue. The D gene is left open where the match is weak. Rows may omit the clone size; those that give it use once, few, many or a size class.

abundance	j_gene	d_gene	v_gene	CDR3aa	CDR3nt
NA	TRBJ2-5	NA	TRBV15	CATSRGGTETQYF	TGTGCCACCAGCAGAGGAGGAACGGAGACCCAGTACTTC
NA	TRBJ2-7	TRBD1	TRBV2	CASSEGTGESYEQYF	TGTGCCAGCAGTGAAGGGACAGGGGAGAGCTACGAGCAGTACTTC
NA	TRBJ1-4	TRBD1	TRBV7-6	CASSSTRDSLKLFF	TGTGCCAGCAGCTCCACGCGGGACAGTCTAAAACTGTTTTTT
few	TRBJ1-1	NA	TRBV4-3	CASSQVVRRSNEAFF	TGCGCCAGCAGCCAAGTTGTCCGGAGAAGCAATGAAGCTTTCTTT
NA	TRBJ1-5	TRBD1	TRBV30	CAWSGQGAGNQPQHF	TGTGCCTGGAGCGGACAGGGGGCGGGTAATCAGCCCCAGCATTTT
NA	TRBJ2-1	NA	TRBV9	CASSVASSYNEQFF	TGTGCCAGCAGCGTAGCTAGCTCCTACAATGAGCAGTTCTTC
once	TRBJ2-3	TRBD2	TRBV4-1	CASSQGLAGGPGAADTQYF	TGCGCCAGCAGCCAAGGACTAGCGGGAGGGCCGGGGGCGGCAGATACGCAGTATTTT
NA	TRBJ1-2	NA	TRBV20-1	CSARDRGGYTF	TGCAGTGCTAGAGATCGAGGAGGCTACACCTTC
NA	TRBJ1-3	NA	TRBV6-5	CASSSDSNSGNTIYF	TGTGCCAGCAGTTCTGACAGTAACTCTGGAAACACCATATATTTT
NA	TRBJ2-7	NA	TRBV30	CACLSGETYEQYF	TGTGCCTGCCTCTCGGGAGAAACCTACGAGCAGTACTTC
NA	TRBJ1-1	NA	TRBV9	CASSPGVTEAFF	TGTGCCAGCAGCCCAGGGGTTACTGAAGCTTTCTTT
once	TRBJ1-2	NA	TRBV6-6	CASSLRGGYGYTF	TGTGCCAGCAGTCTCAGGGGTGGCTATGGCTACACCTTC
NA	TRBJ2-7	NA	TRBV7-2	CASSSESVGVYEQYF	TGTGCCAGCAGCTCAGAAAGTGTCGGGGTTTACGAGCAGTACTTC
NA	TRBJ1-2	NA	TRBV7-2	CASSLVGARVGGYTF	TGTGCCAGCAGCTTAGTAGGTGCCAGGGTAGGCGGCTACACCTTC
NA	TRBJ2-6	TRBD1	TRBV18	CASSPGTGSSGANVLTF	TGTGCCAGCTCACCGGGGACAGGCAGCTCTGGGGCCAACGTCCTGACTTTC
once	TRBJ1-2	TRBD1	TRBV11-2	CASSPQGGIGRGYTF	TGTGCCAGCAGCCCCCAGGGGGGAATTGGCCGTGGCTACACCTTC
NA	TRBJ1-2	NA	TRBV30	CAWSGSRGFRGYTF	TGTGCCTGGAGTGGCTCTAGAGGGTTTCGTGGCTACACCTTC
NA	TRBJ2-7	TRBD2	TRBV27	CASRSGVAGSEQYF	TGTGCCAGCAGGTCAGGGGTAGCGGGATCCGAGCAGTACTTC
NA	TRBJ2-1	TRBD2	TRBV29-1	CSVETGLANWEQFF	TGCAGCGTTGAGACGGGACTAGCGAATTGGGAGCAGTTCTTC
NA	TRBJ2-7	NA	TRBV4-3	CASSHSGTGSYEQYF	TGCGCCAGCAGCCATAGCGGAACGGGCTCCTACGAGCAGTACTTC
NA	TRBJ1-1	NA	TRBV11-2	CASSFPTGIGFF	TGTGCCAGCAGCTTCCCTACGGGAATTGGTTTCTTT
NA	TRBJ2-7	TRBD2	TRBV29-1	CSVGGGSLYEQYF	TGCAGCGTTGGGGGGGGGAGTCTCTACGAGCAGTACTTC
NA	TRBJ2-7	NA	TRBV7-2	CASSLGEIYEQYF	TGTGCCAGCAGCTTAGGCGAGATCTACGAGCAGTACTTC
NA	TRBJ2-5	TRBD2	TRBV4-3	CASSHGLAEETQYF	TGCGCCAGCAGCCACGGACTAGCGGAAGAGACCCAGTACTTC
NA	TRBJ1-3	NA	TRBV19	CASSRGRPSGNTIYF	TGTGCCAGTAGTAGGGGCAGGCCCTCTGGAAACACCATATATTTT
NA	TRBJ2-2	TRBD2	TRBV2	CATRRGGPGGELFF	TGTGCCACCCGGCGGGGAGGGCCCGGCGGGGAGCTGTTTTTT
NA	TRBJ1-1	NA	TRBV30	CAWSVGGHIEAFF	TGTGCCTGGAGTGTAGGGGGACATATTGAAGCTTTCTTT
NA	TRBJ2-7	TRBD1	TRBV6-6	CASSFTGAGGEQYF	TGTGCCAGCAGCTTTACCGGGGCAGGGGGCGAGCAGTACTTC
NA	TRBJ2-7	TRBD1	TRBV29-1	CSVDPGQGYEQYF	TGCAGCGTTGATCCTGGACAGGGGTACGAGCAGTACTTC
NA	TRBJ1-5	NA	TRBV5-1	CASSLGGGDQPQHF	TGCGCCAGCAGCTTGGGTGGGGGGGATCAGCCCCAGCATTTT
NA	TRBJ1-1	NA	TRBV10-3	CAISESSRNTEAFF	TGTGCCATCAGTGAGTCGAGTAGGAACACTGAAGCTTTCTTT
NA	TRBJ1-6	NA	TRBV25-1	CASRDSANLNSPLHF	TGTGCCAGCAGGGACAGCGCTAACCTTAATTCACCCCTCCACTTT
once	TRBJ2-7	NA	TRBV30	CAWSADSTYEQYF	TGTGCCTGGAGTGCTGACAGCACCTACGAGCAGTACTTC
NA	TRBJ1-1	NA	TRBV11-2	CASSFTGTPNTEAFF	TGTGCCAGCAGCTTCACCGGGACACCGAACACTGAAGCTTTCTTT